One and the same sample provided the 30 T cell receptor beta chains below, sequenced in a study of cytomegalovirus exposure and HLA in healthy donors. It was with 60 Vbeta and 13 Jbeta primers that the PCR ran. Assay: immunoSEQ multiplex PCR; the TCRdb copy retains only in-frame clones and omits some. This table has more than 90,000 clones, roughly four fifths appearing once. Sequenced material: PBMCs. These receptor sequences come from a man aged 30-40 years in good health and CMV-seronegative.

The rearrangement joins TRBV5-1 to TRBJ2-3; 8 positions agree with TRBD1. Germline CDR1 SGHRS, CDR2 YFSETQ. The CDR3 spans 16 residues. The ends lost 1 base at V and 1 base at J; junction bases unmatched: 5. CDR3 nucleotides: TGCGCCAGCAGCTTGACCGGACAGGGTGGCACAGATACGCAGTATTTT. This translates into CASSLTGQGGTDTQYF.

This CDR3 is CASSRTGANGEAFF. The CDR3 nucleotides are TGTGCCAGTAGCCGAACAGGGGCGAACGGGGAAGCTTTCTTT. The V gene is TRBV19, the J gene TRBJ1-1, with 7 bases matching TRBD1. Germline-derived CDR1 and CDR2 are LNHDA and SQIVND (reference sequence). This CDR3 is 14 amino acids long. The V and J ends lost 6 bases and 8 bases, in that order; junction bases with no gene match: 12. The entire variable domain, with the rest obtained from reference TRBV19 and TRBJ1-1, is as follows: DGGITQSPKYLFRKEGQNVTLSCEQNLNHDAMYWYRQDPGQGLRLIYYSQIVNDFQKGDIAEGYSVSREKKESFPLTVTSAQKNPTAFYLCASSRTGANGEAFFGQGTRLTVV.

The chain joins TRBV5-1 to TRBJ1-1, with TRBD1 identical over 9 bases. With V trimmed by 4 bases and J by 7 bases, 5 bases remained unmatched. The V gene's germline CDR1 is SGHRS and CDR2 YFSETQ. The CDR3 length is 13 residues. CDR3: CASSLWTGDEAFF. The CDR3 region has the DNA TGCGCCAGCAGCCTCTGGACAGGGGATGAAGCTTTCTTT. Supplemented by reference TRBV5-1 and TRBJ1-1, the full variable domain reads KAGVTQTPRYLIKTRGQQVTLSCSPISGHRSVSWYQQTPGQGLQFLFEYFSETQRNKGNFPGRFSGRQFSNSRSEMNVSTLELGDSALYLCASSLWTGDEAFFGQGTRLTVV.

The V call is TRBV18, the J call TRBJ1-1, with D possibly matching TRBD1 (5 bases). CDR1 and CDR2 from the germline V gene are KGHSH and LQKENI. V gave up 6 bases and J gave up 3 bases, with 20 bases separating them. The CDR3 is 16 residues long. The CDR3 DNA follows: TGTGCCAGCTCGCCTGGGAAGGGGTACACGTACACTGAAGCTTTCTTT. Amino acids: CASSPGKGYTYTEAFF. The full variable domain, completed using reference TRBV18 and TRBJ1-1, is NAGVMQNPRHLVRRRGQEARLRCSPMKGHSHVYWYRQLPEEGLKFMVYLQKENIIDESGMPKERFSAEFPKEGPSILRIQQVVRGDSAAYFCASSPGKGYTYTEAFFGQGTRLTVV.

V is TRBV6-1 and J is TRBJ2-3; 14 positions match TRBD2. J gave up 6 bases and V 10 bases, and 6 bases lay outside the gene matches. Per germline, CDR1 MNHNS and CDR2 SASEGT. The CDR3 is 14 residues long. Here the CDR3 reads CATSTSGRADTQYF. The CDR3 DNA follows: TGTGCCACCTCGACTAGCGGGAGGGCGGATACGCAGTATTTT.

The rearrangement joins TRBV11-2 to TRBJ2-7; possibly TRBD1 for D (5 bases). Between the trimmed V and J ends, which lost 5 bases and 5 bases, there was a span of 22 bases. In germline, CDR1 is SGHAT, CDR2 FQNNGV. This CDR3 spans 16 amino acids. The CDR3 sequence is CASSRVGLLSPHEQYF. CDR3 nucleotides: TGTGCCAGCAGCCGCGTGGGGCTTCTAAGCCCTCACGAGCAGTACTTC. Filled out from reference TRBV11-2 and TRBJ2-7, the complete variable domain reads EAGVAQSPRYKIIEKRQSVAFWCNPISGHATLYWYQQILGQGPKLLIQFQNNGVVDDSQLPKDRFSAERLKGVDSTLKIQPAKLEDSAVYLCASSRVGLLSPHEQYFGPGTRLTVT.

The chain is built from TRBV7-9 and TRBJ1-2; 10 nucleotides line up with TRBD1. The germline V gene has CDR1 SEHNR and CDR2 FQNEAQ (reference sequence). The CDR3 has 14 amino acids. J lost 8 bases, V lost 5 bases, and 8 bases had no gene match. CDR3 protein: CASSPGQGLRGYTF. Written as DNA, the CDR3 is TGTGCCAGCAGCCCGGGACAGGGGTTAAGGGGCTACACCTTC.

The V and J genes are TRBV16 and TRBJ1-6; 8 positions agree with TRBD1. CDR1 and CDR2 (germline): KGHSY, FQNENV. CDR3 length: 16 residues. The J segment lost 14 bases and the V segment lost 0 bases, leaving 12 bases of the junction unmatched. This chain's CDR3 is CASSQSIGTGGLALHF. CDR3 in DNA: TGTGCCAGCAGCCAATCAATCGGCACAGGGGGTTTGGCCCTCCACTTT. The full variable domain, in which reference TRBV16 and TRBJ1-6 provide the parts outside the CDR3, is GEEVAQTPKHLVRGEGQKAKLYCAPIKGHSYVFWYQQVLKNEFKFLISFQNENVFDETGMPKERFSAKCLPNSPCSLEIQATKLEDSAVYFCASSQSIGTGGLALHFGNGTRLTVT.

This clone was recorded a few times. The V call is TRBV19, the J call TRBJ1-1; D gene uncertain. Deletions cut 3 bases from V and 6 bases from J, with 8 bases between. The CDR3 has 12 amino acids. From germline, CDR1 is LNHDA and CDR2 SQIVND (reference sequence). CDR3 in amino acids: CASSMVGAEAFF. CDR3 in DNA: TGTGCCAGTAGTATGGTGGGAGCTGAAGCTTTCTTT.

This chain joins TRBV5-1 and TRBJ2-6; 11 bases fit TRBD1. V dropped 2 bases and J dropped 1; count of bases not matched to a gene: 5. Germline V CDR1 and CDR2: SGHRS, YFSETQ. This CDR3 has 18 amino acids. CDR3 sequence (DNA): TGCGCCAGCAGCTTAACCGGGACAGGGGGATCTGGGGCCAACGTCCTGACTTTC. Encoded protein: CASSLTGTGGSGANVLTF.

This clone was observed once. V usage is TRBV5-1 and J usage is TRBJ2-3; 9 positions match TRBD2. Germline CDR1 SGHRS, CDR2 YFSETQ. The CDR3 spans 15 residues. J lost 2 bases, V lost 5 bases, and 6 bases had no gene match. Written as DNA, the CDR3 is TGCGCCAGCAGTTTAGCGGGAGTCAACACAGATACGCAGTATTTT. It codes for CASSLAGVNTDTQYF.

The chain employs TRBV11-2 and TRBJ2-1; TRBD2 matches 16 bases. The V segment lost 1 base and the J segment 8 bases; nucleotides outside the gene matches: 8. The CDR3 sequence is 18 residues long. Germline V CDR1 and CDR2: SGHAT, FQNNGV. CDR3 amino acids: CASSLVWGLAGGSDEQFF. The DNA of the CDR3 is TGTGCCAGCAGCTTAGTCTGGGGACTAGCGGGAGGGTCGGATGAGCAGTTCTTC.

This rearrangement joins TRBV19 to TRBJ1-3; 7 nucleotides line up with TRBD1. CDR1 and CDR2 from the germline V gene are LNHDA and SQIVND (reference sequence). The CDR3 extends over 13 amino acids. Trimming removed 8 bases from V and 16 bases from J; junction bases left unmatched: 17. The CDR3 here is CASSPGQSPPGYF. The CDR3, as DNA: TGTGCCAGTTCCCCGGGACAGTCTCCGCCAGGGTATTTT.

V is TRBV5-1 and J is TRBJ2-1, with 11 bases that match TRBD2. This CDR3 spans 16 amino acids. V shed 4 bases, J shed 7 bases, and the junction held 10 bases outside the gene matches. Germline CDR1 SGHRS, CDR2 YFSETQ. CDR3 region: CASSPQLAGAGNEQFF. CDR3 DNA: TGCGCCAGCAGCCCCCAACTAGCGGGAGCAGGGAATGAGCAGTTCTTC.

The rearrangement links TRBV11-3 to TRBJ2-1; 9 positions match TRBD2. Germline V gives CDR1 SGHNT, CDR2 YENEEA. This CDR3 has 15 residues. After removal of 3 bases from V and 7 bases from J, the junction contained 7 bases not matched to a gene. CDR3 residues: CASSFGLAKLNEQFF. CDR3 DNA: TGTGCCAGCAGCTTCGGACTAGCGAAGTTGAATGAGCAGTTCTTC.

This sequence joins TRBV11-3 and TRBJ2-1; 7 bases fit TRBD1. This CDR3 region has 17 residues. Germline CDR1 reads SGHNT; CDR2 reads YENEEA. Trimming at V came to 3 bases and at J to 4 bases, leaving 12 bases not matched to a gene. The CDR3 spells CASSLGVPGQKYNEQFF. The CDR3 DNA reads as TGTGCCAGCAGCTTGGGGGTCCCGGGACAGAAATACAATGAGCAGTTCTTC.

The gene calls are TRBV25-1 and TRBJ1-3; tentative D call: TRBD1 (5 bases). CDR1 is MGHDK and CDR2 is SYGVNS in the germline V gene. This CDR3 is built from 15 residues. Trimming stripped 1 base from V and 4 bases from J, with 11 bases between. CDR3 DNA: TGTGCCAGCAGTGAATTAGGAGGGGAGGGAAACACCATATATTTT. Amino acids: CASSELGGEGNTIYF.

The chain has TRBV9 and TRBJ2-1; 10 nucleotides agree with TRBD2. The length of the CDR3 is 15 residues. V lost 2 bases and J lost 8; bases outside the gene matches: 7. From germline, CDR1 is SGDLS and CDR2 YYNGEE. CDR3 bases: TGTGCCAGCAGCGTTGGAGCGGGGGGGATGCATGAGCAGTTCTTC. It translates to CASSVGAGGMHEQFF.

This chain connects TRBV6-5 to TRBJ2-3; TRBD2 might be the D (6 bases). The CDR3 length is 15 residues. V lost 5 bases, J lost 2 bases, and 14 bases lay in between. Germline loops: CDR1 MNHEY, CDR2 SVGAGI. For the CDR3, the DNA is TGTGCCAGCAGTCGCGGTGCGGGAATCACAGATACGCAGTATTTT. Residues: CASSRGAGITDTQYF.

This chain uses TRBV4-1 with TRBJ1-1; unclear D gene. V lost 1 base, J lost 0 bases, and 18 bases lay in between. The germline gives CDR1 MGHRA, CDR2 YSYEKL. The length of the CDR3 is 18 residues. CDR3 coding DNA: TGCGCCAGCAGCCAAGCGTCGGTTGCCGAAACTTTGAACACTGAAGCTTTCTTT. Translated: CASSQASVAETLNTEAFF.

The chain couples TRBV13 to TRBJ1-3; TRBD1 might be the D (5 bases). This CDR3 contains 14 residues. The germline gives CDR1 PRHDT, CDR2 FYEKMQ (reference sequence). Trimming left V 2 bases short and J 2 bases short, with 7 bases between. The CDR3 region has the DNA TGTGCCAGCAGCTTATTGGGGCCTGGAAACACCATATATTTT. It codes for CASSLLGPGNTIYF.

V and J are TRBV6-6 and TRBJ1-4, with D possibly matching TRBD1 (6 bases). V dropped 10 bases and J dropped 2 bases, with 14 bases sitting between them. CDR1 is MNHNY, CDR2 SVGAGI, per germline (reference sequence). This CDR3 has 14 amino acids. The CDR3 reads CATSWTATNEKLFF. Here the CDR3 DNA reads TGTGCCACATCATGGACAGCCACTAATGAAAAACTGTTTTTT.

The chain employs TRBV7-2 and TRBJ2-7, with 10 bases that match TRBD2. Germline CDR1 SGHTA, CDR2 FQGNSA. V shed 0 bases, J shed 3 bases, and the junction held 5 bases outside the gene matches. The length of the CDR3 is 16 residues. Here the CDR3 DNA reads TGTGCCAGCAGCTTAGCTACTAGCGGGGTAGGCTACGAGCAGTACTTC. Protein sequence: CASSLATSGVGYEQYF.

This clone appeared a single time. CDR3 sequence (DNA): TGTGCCAGCAGCGGGAGGGCAGGGATGGTAAACACCATATATTTT. The encoded protein is CASSGRAGMVNTIYF. The rearrangement links TRBV9 to TRBJ1-3; possibly TRBD1 for D (5 bases). The CDR3 runs 15 residues. V shed 3 bases and J shed 6 bases, with 16 bases lying between them. Germline V gene data show CDR1 as SGDLS and CDR2 as YYNGEE. Complete variable domain (other parts from reference TRBV9 and TRBJ1-3): DSGVTQTPKHLITATGQRVTLRCSPRSGDLSVYWYQQSLDQGLQFLIQYYNGEERAKGNILERFSAQQFPDLHSELNLSSLELGDSALYFCASSGRAGMVNTIYFGEGSWLTVV.

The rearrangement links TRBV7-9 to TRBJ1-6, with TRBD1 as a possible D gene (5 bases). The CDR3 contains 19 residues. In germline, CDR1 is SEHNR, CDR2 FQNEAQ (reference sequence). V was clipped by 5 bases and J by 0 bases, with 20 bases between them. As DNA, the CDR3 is TGTGCCAGCAGCCCGACCTTTGGACACGGTTTCTCCTATAATTCACCCCTCCACTTT. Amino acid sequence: CASSPTFGHGFSYNSPLHF.

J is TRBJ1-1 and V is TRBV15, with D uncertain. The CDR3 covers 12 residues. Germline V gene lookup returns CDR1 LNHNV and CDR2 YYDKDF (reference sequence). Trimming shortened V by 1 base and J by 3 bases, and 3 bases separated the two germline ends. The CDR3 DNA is TGTGCCACCAGCAGAGTCTACACTGAAGCTTTCTTT. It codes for CATSRVYTEAFF.

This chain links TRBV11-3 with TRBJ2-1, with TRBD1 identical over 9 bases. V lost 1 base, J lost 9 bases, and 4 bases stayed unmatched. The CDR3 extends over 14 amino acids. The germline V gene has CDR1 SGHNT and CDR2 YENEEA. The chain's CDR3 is CASSLGGQGFEQFF. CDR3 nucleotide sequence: TGTGCCAGCAGCTTAGGGGGACAGGGATTTGAGCAGTTCTTC.

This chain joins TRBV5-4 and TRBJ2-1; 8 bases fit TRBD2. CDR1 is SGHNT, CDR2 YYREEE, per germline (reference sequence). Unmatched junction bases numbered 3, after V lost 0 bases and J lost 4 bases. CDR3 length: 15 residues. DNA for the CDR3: TGTGCCAGCAGCTTGGAGGCGGGGGGTTACAATGAGCAGTTCTTC. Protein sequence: CASSLEAGGYNEQFF.

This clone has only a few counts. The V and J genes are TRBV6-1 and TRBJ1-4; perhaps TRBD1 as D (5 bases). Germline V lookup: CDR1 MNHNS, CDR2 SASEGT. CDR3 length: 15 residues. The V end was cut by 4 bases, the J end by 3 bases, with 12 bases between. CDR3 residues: CASSASGLANEKLFF. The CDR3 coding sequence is TGTGCCAGCAGTGCGTCGGGACTGGCTAATGAAAAACTGTTTTTT.

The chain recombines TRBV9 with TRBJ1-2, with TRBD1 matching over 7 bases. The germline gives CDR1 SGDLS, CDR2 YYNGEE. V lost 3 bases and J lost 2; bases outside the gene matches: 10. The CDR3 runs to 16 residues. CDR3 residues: CASSALRGTENYGYTF. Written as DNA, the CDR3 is TGTGCCAGCAGCGCCCTCCGGGGGACAGAGAACTATGGCTACACCTTC. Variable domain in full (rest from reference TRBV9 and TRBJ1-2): DSGVTQTPKHLITATGQRVTLRCSPRSGDLSVYWYQQSLDQGLQFLIQYYNGEERAKGNILERFSAQQFPDLHSELNLSSLELGDSALYFCASSALRGTENYGYTFGSGTRLTVV.